Reported below is one TCR beta chain. In this sample, this clonotype turned up many times. It has no known antigen specificity. No much larger clonotype is one base removed from it; base qualities were not supplied. The sequencing machine was an Illumina HiSeq 2500. Superscript III and a set of TRAV- and TRBV-specific primers were used to synthesize first-strand cDNA, so that both TCRalpha and TCRbeta chains were covered. TCRs were amplified with Phusion for around 20 PCR cycles, with a constant-region primer paired with the adapter attached to the V primers. Amplification of the isolated mRNA was done with the MessageAmp II aRNA Amplification Kit, which involved a roughly 16-hour in vitro transcription at 37 degrees C. mRNA for TCR sequencing was isolated with the Dynabeads mRNA DIRECT Purification Kit. Indexed Illumina adapters were added in a second Phusion PCR of roughly 25 cycles, and the PCR products were purified with AMPure XP beads. In the paper's pipeline: Using custom Perl scripts, TCR sequences encoding the same protein were pooled, out-of-frame sequences were removed, and the abundance of each clonotype was computed. The analysis excluded TCR sequences that were supported by just one read. The metrics used to describe the repertoires included Shannon entropy, Gini index, clonality, richness, and the frequency of TCRs shared between repertoires. TCRdb reworked the public reads: Q25 trimming with fastp, MiXCR clone assembly, productive beta chains retained. When rows share a CDR3 protein, they turn into one entry using the most common DNA and genes. Here the V and J calls rest on TCRdb's processing, not on the authors' analysis. Recorded for this sample are approximately 90,000 distinct CDR3 sequences; roughly a sixth of them occurred a single time. The ten largest clones take up roughly 2.8% of the sample.

In light of the paper, this sample's time point label describes: before trial treatment. The donors took part in RACIN, a single-arm, phase I, dose-escalation trial that combined nivolumab, ipilimumab, aspirin, low-dose cyclophosphamide and low-dose radiotherapy. Patients with advanced, TIL-negative solid tumors were considered eligible. This sample was included in a study of low-dose radiotherapy and immunotherapy resistance in tumors (dated by TCRdb to about 2022). In terms of the full investigation: Cohort 1 received 0.5 Gy per fraction every 2 weeks, with a prescribed total PTV dose of 6.5 Gy. Cohort 2 received 1 Gy per fraction every two weeks, with a total of 13 Gy over 26 weeks. Nivolumab and ipilimumab were both given intravenously, with nivolumab at a 240 mg flat dose every two weeks and ipilimumab at 1 mg/kg every six weeks. Cyclophosphamide 200 mg/m2 was given intravenously every two weeks, one day before each radiation and immunotherapy administration. Aspirin 300 mg was taken orally once daily by patients for four cycles, starting on cycle 1 day 1. No randomization into treatment groups was done for the people taking part in the trial. Eight patients were included in the translational analysis: three from the first dose cohort and the first five from the second dose cohort.

The CDR3 runs 13 residues from the cysteine to the phenylalanine. Only the CDR3 region is kept as DNA, spanning 39 bases read in frame from base 1. CDR1 and CDR2 were assigned from the germline V gene (reference sequence) as MNHEY and SMNVEV. Trimming removed 4 bases from V and 5 bases from J; the gene matches leave 5 bases unexplained. Sequenced material: PBMCs, taken before treatment. This TCR was recovered from a male donor with prostate cancer. The V gene is TRBV27 and the J gene is TRBJ2-7, and TRBD1 aligns with 7 junction nucleotides. CDR3 reads: CASSSRGRHEQYF. In nucleotide form, the sequence is TGTGCCAGCAGTTCGAGGGGGCGCCACGAGCAGTACTTC.